The following is a T cell receptor beta chain sequence with its context. The data derive from a study of blood T cell repertoires in COVID-19. About the research overall: Spain, Italy and the United States supplied samples that represented acute and convalescent COVID-19. The cDNA or gDNA used as material had been derived from T cells, B-cell-depleted T cells, or PBMCs.

Germline assignment: CDR1 LNHDA and CDR2 SQIVND (reference sequence). V dropped 5 bases and J dropped 12 bases, with 19 bases sitting between them. This CDR3 has 13 residues. In terms of age and location, participants ranged from roughly 18 to 90 years and lived in under 30 US areas. TCRdb's copy holds only in-frame clones and misses some; the assay was immunoSEQ multiplex PCR. The data contain about 400,000 clones, around nine tenths of them singletons. The V gene is TRBV19, the J gene TRBJ2-5; D perhaps matches TRBD2 (5 bases). Source material: PBMCs or T cells enriched from blood (not recorded which). The origin of this receptor is a woman aged 45 to 65 who had recovered from COVID-19. In DNA, the CDR3 is TGTGCCAGTAGTGGAGGAGACCGGGGAAAAGAGTACTTC. It yields the protein CASSGGDRGKEYF.